This T cell receptor (beta chain) emerged from a study of T cell repertoires in cytomegalovirus infection. Across the study: CMV epitopes used comprised recently identified HLA-C-restricted ones and well-studied HLA-B-restricted ones. CMV infection and matching HLA type were both indicated by public TCR beta signatures. Whole-study findings and limits: Summed frequency of shared TCR beta families picked out CMV carriers who also had the relevant HLA. HLA-C-restricted, CMV-specific TCR beta clonotypes were dominant ex vivo.

This clonotype was observed a few times. Its antigen remains unidentified. TCRdb processed the reads anew with MiXCR; each CDR3 protein has one entry. This table has fewer than 950,000 distinct CDR3 sequences, around a third appearing once. V lost 7 bases to trimming and J lost 4 bases; unmatched junction nucleotides: 6. Germline V lookup: CDR1 LNHDA, CDR2 SQIVND (reference sequence). The CDR3 runs 14 residues. Here the sequenced sample was cultured CD8+ T cells from PBMCs, taken from culture after CMV antigen stimulation. V gene TRBV19 combines with J gene TRBJ2-1, with TRBD2 matching 8 bases. The sequence came from a human donor in good health (CMV status not recorded). Some clones in this sample may be carry-over from other donors' samples. CDR3 nucleotides: TGTGCCAGTACCCGGGGGGGCGGTTACAATGAGCAGTTCTTC. This codes for CASTRGGGYNEQFF.